These T cell receptor beta chains were read from a single sample in a study of early T cells in non-severe SARS-CoV-2 infection. Each CDR3 protein gets one entry after TCRdb re-called the 5' RACE reads with MiXCR. The sample lists tens of thousands of distinct CDR3 sequences, approximately 12% seen once, with around 6.7% in the top ten. Material: whole blood. These receptor sequences come from an adult who was a healthcare worker with PCR-confirmed SARS-CoV-2 infection or an uninfected control (not recorded which). Each CDR3 is given with its conserved first and last residue. The order of the fields is CDR3 DNA, CDR3 protein, clone size, V gene, D gene, J gene. The D gene is left open where the match is weak. Clone size is shown for a subset of rows, as once, few, many or a class of expanded clone.

DNA: TGTGCCAGCAGCACAGGGTTTCGGCAGTACTTC; CDR3: CASSTGFRQYF; size: .; V: TRBV12-3/TRBV12-4; D: .; J: TRBJ2-7
DNA: TGCGCCAGCAGCCAAGATTTGGGAGCTGAAGCTTTCTTT; CDR3: CASSQDLGAEAFF; size: few; V: TRBV4-3; D: .; J: TRBJ1-1
DNA: TGTGCCAGCAGTCTAGCGGGTGATTTCAAAAACATTCAGTACTTC; CDR3: CASSLAGDFKNIQYF; size: .; V: TRBV6-2/TRBV6-3; D: TRBD2; J: TRBJ2-4
DNA: TGTGCCAGCAGCCAAGGCAAGGGGCGCCGGAATGAGCAGTTCTTC; CDR3: CASSQGKGRRNEQFF; size: few; V: TRBV14; D: .; J: TRBJ2-1
DNA: TGCAGCGTTGAGGGGAGCTCCTCGATCAATGAGCAGTTCTTC; CDR3: CSVEGSSSINEQFF; size: .; V: TRBV29-1; D: .; J: TRBJ2-1
DNA: TGCGCCAGCAGCTTGACCGCTAGCTCCTACGAGCAGTACTTC; CDR3: CASSLTASSYEQYF; size: .; V: TRBV5-1; D: .; J: TRBJ2-7
DNA: TGTGCCAGCAGCTCGGCGCTTGAGCAGTACTTC; CDR3: CASSSALEQYF; size: many; V: TRBV11-2; D: .; J: TRBJ2-7
DNA: TGTGCCAGCAGTGACGGACGGGGTGCGGGCTACGAGCAGTACTTC; CDR3: CASSDGRGAGYEQYF; size: many; V: TRBV6-2/TRBV6-3; D: .; J: TRBJ2-7
DNA: TGTGCCAGCATCCCTAGCGGGAGCCTCTACGAGCAGTACTTC; CDR3: CASIPSGSLYEQYF; size: few; V: TRBV6-2/TRBV6-3; D: TRBD2; J: TRBJ2-7
DNA: TGTGCCAGCAGCTTAGATCTACGGAGGCGGGACACAGATACGCAGTATTTT; CDR3: CASSLDLRRRDTDTQYF; size: many; V: TRBV11-2; D: .; J: TRBJ2-3
DNA: TGTGCCAGCAGTTCCCAGAAAACTGGGGCCAACGTCCTGACTTTC; CDR3: CASSSQKTGANVLTF; size: many; V: TRBV12-3/TRBV12-4; D: .; J: TRBJ2-6
DNA: TGTGCCTGGGCGGGACAGGGGCTAGCGCGGTGGGATGAGCAGTTCTTC; CDR3: CAWAGQGLARWDEQFF; size: many; V: TRBV30; D: TRBD1; J: TRBJ2-1
DNA: TGTGCCAGCAGTAATACAACAGGGAACACCGGGGAGCTGTTTTTT; CDR3: CASSNTTGNTGELFF; size: few; V: TRBV2; D: .; J: TRBJ2-2
DNA: TGTGCCAGCAGCCTCGGTCGGGCAGAATATGGTTATGGCTACACCTTC; CDR3: CASSLGRAEYGYGYTF; size: many; V: TRBV12-3/TRBV12-4; D: .; J: TRBJ1-2
DNA: TGCAGTGCTTCCTCAAACAGGGGGCGCACAGATACGCAGTATTTT; CDR3: CSASSNRGRTDTQYF; size: many; V: TRBV20-1; D: TRBD1; J: TRBJ2-3
DNA: TGTGCCAGCAGCTTGGGACAGGGGCGAAACGAGCAGTACTTC; CDR3: CASSLGQGRNEQYF; size: many; V: TRBV5-4; D: TRBD1; J: TRBJ2-7
DNA: TGCAGCGTTGAGGATCGGGGTGGGCACACAGATACGCAGTATTTT; CDR3: CSVEDRGGHTDTQYF; size: few; V: TRBV29-1; D: .; J: TRBJ2-3
DNA: TGTGCCAGCAGCAAAGATAGGGGGGGCGGGAGGAGGAATGAGCAGTTCTTC; CDR3: CASSKDRGGGRRNEQFF; size: many; V: TRBV4-2; D: TRBD2; J: TRBJ2-1
DNA: TGCAGCGGAGGGGGGATAGCCAAAAACATTCAGTACTTC; CDR3: CSGGGIAKNIQYF; size: .; V: TRBV29-1; D: .; J: TRBJ2-4
DNA: TGTGCCAGCAGCCAGGGGATCCGGGACCACACCGGGGAGCTGTTTTTT; CDR3: CASSQGIRDHTGELFF; size: many; V: TRBV4-2; D: .; J: TRBJ2-2
DNA: TGCAGCGTTGAAGGGGGACGCGGCACAGATACGCAGTATTTT; CDR3: CSVEGGRGTDTQYF; size: few; V: TRBV29-1; D: .; J: TRBJ2-3
DNA: TGCAGCGTTGCCCAGGTCAGCTACAATGAGCAGTTCTTC; CDR3: CSVAQVSYNEQFF; size: many; V: TRBV29-1; D: .; J: TRBJ2-1
DNA: TGTGCCAGCAGTGAATTAAACAGCTCCTACGAGCAGTACTTC; CDR3: CASSELNSSYEQYF; size: few; V: TRBV25-1; D: .; J: TRBJ2-7
DNA: TGCGCCAGCAGCTCGCCGGATTCACCCCTCCACTTT; CDR3: CASSSPDSPLHF; size: many; V: TRBV5-1; D: .; J: TRBJ1-6
DNA: TGTGCCAGCGGGCGGGAGAGGCAAGAGACCCAGTACTTC; CDR3: CASGRERQETQYF; size: many; V: TRBV11-2; D: TRBD2; J: TRBJ2-5
DNA: TGTGCCAGCAGCTTAGGAGGCAGGGCGAACACCGGGGAGCTGTTTTTT; CDR3: CASSLGGRANTGELFF; size: many; V: TRBV7-2; D: .; J: TRBJ2-2
DNA: TGTGCCAGCAGTTTAGCGGTGTCCTACAATGAGCAGTTCTTC; CDR3: CASSLAVSYNEQFF; size: few; V: TRBV6-5; D: .; J: TRBJ2-1
DNA: TGTGCCAGCAGCCTACGGACGGGGGCTCAGCTGTACTTC; CDR3: CASSLRTGAQLYF; size: many; V: TRBV7-2; D: .; J: TRBJ2-7
DNA: TGTGCCAGCTCACCGATGCCGAGACAGGGGGCTAATAGCAATCAGCCCCAGCATTTT; CDR3: CASSPMPRQGANSNQPQHF; size: many; V: TRBV18; D: TRBD1; J: TRBJ1-5
DNA: TGCAGTGCCGCTACTGGGACTAGCTACGAGCAGTACTTC; CDR3: CSAATGTSYEQYF; size: .; V: TRBV20-1; D: TRBD2; J: TRBJ2-7
DNA: TGTGCCAGTAGTACCATCCGGGACCGGGGTTTTCAGCCCCAGCATTTT; CDR3: CASSTIRDRGFQPQHF; size: .; V: TRBV19; D: .; J: TRBJ1-5
DNA: TGCGCCAGCAGCCAAGCAGGGACTAGCGGGGGTTCCTACGAGCAGTACTTC; CDR3: CASSQAGTSGGSYEQYF; size: .; V: TRBV4-1; D: TRBD2; J: TRBJ2-7
DNA: TGTGCCATCAGTGAGGGATCTGAAAAACTGTTTTTT; CDR3: CAISEGSEKLFF; size: .; V: TRBV10-3; D: .; J: TRBJ1-4
DNA: TGTGCCAGCACCGAGGCGCAGACGTTCACAGATACGCAGTATTTT; CDR3: CASTEAQTFTDTQYF; size: few; V: TRBV7-9; D: .; J: TRBJ2-3
DNA: TGCAGTGCTAGCCCTAGTGTTGGGTCCTACAATGAGCAGTTCTTC; CDR3: CSASPSVGSYNEQFF; size: .; V: TRBV20-1; D: .; J: TRBJ2-1
DNA: TGTGCCAGCAGTGTAGGGCCGTTCTACGAGCAGTACTTC; CDR3: CASSVGPFYEQYF; size: .; V: TRBV6-1; D: .; J: TRBJ2-7
DNA: TGCGCCAGCAGACTGGGACGGGACACTGAAGCTTTCTTT; CDR3: CASRLGRDTEAFF; size: many; V: TRBV5-1; D: .; J: TRBJ1-1
DNA: TGTGCCAGCAGCTACCTGAACACCGGGGAGCTGTTTTTT; CDR3: CASSYLNTGELFF; size: few; V: TRBV13; D: .; J: TRBJ2-2
DNA: TGTGCCAGCTCGGGGACAGGTTTGGCCTACGAGCAGTACTTC; CDR3: CASSGTGLAYEQYF; size: few; V: TRBV18; D: TRBD1; J: TRBJ2-7
DNA: TGTGCCAGCAGTTCCAATCAAAGGGGACCCAACACCGGGGAGCTGTTTTTT; CDR3: CASSSNQRGPNTGELFF; size: .; V: TRBV12-3/TRBV12-4; D: .; J: TRBJ2-2
DNA: TGTGCCAGCAGTTACTCGGGGACTAGCTCGGGTCAGTTCTTC; CDR3: CASSYSGTSSGQFF; size: few; V: TRBV6-6; D: TRBD2; J: TRBJ2-1
DNA: TGTGCCAGCAGTCGTCGACAGTCAGCAAACAATGAGCAGTTCTTC; CDR3: CASSRRQSANNEQFF; size: .; V: TRBV7-9; D: .; J: TRBJ2-1
DNA: TGTGCCAGCAGCGTAACAGGGGCGGGGGAGACCCAGTACTTC; CDR3: CASSVTGAGETQYF; size: few; V: TRBV9; D: .; J: TRBJ2-5
DNA: TGTGCCATCAGCCCCGGGACAGGGGGCAATGAGCAGTTCTTC; CDR3: CAISPGTGGNEQFF; size: .; V: TRBV10-3; D: TRBD1; J: TRBJ2-1
DNA: TGTGCCAGCAGCTTATGGGGGGCGAGTCAGGATGGCTACACCTTC; CDR3: CASSLWGASQDGYTF; size: few; V: TRBV7-2; D: .; J: TRBJ1-2
DNA: TGTGCCAGCAGTTATGAAATAGGAATAGCGGGAGCGTATGAGCAGTTCTTC; CDR3: CASSYEIGIAGAYEQFF; size: many; V: TRBV6-6; D: TRBD2; J: TRBJ2-1
DNA: TGTGCCAGCTCAAAAAAGGGGGCGGATTCACCCCTCCACTTT; CDR3: CASSKKGADSPLHF; size: .; V: TRBV18; D: TRBD1; J: TRBJ1-6
DNA: TGCAGCGTTGAATCTGGGGGCGGCGAGCAGTACTTC; CDR3: CSVESGGGEQYF; size: .; V: TRBV29-1; D: .; J: TRBJ2-7
DNA: TGTGCCAGTAGTCCTCGGACAGGGGCGCCCGGGGAGCTGTTTTTT; CDR3: CASSPRTGAPGELFF; size: .; V: TRBV19; D: TRBD1; J: TRBJ2-2
DNA: TGTGCCAGCAGCCTCCGGGACTACCGAACCACAGATACGCAGTATTTT; CDR3: CASSLRDYRTTDTQYF; size: few; V: TRBV7-9; D: TRBD2; J: TRBJ2-3